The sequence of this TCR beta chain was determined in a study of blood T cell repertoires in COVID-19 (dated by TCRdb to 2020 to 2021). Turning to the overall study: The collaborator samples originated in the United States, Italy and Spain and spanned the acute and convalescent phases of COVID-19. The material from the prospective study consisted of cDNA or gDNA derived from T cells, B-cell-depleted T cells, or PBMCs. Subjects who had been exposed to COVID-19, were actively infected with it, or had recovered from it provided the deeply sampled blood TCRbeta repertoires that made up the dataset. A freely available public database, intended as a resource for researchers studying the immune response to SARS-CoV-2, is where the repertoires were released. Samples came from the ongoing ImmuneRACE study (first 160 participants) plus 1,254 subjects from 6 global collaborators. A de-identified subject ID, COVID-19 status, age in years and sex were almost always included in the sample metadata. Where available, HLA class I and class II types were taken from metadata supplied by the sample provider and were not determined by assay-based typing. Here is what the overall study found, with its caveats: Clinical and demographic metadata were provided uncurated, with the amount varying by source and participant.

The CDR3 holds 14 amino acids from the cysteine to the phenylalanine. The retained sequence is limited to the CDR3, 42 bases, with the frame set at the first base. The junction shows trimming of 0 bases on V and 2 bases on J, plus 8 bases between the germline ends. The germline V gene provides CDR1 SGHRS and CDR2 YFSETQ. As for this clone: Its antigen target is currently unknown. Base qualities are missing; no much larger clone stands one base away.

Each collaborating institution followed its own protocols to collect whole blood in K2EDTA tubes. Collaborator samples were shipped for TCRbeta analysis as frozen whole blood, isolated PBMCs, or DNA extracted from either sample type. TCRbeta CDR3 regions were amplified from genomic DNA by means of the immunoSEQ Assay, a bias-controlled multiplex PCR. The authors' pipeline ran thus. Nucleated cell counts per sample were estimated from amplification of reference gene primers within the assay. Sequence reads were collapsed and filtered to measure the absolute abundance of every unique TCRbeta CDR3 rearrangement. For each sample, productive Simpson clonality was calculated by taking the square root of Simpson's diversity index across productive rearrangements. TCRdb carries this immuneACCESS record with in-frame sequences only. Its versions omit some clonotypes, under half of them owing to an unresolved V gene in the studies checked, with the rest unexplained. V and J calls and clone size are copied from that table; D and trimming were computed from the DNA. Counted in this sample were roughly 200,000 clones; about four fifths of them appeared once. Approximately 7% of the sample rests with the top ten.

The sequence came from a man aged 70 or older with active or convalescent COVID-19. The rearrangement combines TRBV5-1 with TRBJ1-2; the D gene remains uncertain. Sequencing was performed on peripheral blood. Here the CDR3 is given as CASSLGGVNYGYTF. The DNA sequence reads TGCGCCAGCAGCTTGGGGGGAGTCAACTATGGCTACACCTTC.